This T cell receptor beta chain was identified during a study of T cell responses to AZD1222 COVID-19 vaccine. Whole-study context: Second doses that came at about 4 or about 12 weeks were put together. General study findings and limits: Targets within unmutated variant regions were reportedly found for nearly half of spike-specific TCRs. At baseline, just five to seven AZD1222 recipients tested seropositive.

Assay: immunoSEQ multiplex PCR; the TCRdb copy retains only in-frame clones and omits some. The sample consists of about 130,000 clones, more than 85% of them appearing once. As concerns this clone: No antigen is known for it.

CDR1 and CDR2 (germline): LGHDT, YNNKEL (reference sequence). This CDR3 has 19 residues. J lost 4 bases, V lost 0 bases, and 11 bases had no gene match. Sequenced material: peripheral blood, taken on day 0 of AZD1222 vaccination. J is TRBJ2-4 and V is TRBV3-1 (or the pseudogene TRBV3-2); TRBD2 agrees at 11 bases. This clonotype was obtained from an adult in good health. Written as DNA, the CDR3 is TGTGCCAGCAGCCAAGAGCCTGCCAGTTGGACTAGCGGGAAAAACATTCAGTACTTC. Residues: CASSQEPASWTSGKNIQYF.